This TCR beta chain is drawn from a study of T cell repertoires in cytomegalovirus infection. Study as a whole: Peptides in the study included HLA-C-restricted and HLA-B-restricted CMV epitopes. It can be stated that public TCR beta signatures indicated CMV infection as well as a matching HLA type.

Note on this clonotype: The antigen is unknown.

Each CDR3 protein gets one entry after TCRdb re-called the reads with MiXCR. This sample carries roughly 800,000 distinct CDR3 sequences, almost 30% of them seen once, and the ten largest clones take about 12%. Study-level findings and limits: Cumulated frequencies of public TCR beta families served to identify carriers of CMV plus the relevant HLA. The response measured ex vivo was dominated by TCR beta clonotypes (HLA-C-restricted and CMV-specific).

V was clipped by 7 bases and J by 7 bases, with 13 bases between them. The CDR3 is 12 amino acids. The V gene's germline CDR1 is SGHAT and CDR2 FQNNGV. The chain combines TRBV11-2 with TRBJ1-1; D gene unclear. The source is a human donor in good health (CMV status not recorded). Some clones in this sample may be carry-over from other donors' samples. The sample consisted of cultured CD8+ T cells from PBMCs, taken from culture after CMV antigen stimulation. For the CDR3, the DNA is TGTGCCAGCACCTCGGAAACATTTGAAGCTTTCTTT. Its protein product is CASTSETFEAFF.